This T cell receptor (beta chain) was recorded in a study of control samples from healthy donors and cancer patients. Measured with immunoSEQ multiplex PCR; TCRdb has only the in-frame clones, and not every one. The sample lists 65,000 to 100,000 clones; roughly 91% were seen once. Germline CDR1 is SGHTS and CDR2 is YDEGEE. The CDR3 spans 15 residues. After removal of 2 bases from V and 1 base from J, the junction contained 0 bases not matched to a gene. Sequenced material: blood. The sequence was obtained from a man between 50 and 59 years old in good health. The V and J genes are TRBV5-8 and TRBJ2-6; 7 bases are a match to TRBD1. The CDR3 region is CASSFRGSGANVLTF. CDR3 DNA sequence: TGTGCCAGCAGCTTCAGGGGGTCTGGGGCCAACGTCCTGACTTTC.